This T cell receptor beta chain was identified in a study of blood T cell repertoires in COVID-19. As for the study in general: Sites in the United States, Italy and Spain provided acute and convalescent COVID-19 samples. Sample material is recorded as cDNA or gDNA derived from T cells, B-cell-depleted T cells, or PBMCs.

A single count supports this clone. In the original analysis: Amplification from reference gene primers served as the basis for estimated nucleated cell counts. Produced via immunoSEQ multiplex PCR; TCRdb's table is partial and in-frame only. D and trimming come from the DNA, and the V and J calls and clone size come from that table. The repertoire holds roughly 190,000 clones, with about 80% as singletons. V lost 5 bases and J lost 8; bases outside the gene matches: 5. The CDR3 is 13 amino acids. This TCR was sampled from a woman aged 50 to 60 with active or convalescent COVID-19. The chain couples TRBV12-3 or TRBV12-4 to TRBJ1-4, with TRBD1 identical over 7 bases. Input material: peripheral blood. This CDR3 reads CASSRQGGEKLFF. Here the CDR3 DNA reads TGTGCCAGCAGTCGACAGGGTGGCGAAAAACTGTTTTTT.